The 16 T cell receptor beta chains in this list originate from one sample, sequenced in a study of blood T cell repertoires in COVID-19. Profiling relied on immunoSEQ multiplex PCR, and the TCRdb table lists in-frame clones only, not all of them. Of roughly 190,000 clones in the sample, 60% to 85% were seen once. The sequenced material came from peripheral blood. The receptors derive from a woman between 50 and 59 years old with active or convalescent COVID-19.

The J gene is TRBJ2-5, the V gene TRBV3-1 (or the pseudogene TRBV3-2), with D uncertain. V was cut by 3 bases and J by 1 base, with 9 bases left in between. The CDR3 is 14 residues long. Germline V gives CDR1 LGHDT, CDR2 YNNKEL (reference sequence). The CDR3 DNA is TGTGCCAGCAGCCATTCGGCAGGCCAAGAGACCCAGTACTTC. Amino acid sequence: CASSHSAGQETQYF.

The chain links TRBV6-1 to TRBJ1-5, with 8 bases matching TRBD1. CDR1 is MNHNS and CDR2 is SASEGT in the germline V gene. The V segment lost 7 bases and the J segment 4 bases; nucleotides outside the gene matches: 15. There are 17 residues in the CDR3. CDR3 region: CASNVARGRWVNQPQHF. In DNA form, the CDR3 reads TGTGCCAGCAATGTAGCCAGGGGGCGCTGGGTGAATCAGCCCCAGCATTTT.

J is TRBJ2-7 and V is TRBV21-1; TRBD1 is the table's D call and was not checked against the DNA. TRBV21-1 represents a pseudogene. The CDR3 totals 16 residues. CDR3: CASPISTGLVVYEQYF. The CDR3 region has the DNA TGTGCCAGCCCTATTAGTACAGGGCTGGTGGTCTACGAGCAGTACTTC.

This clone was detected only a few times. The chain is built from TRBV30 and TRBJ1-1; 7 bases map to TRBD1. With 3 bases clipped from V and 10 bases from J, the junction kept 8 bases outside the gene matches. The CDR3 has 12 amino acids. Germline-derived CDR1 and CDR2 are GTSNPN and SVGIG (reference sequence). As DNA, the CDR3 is TGTGCCTGGAGCCCTGGACAGGCGACAGCTTTCTTT. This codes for CAWSPGQATAFF. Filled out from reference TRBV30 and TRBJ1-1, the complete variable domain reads SQTIHQWPATLVQPVGSPLSLECTVEGTSNPNLYWYRQAAGRGLQLLFYSVGIGQISSEVPQNLSASRPQDRQFILSSKKLLLSDSGFYLCAWSPGQATAFFGQGTRLTVV.

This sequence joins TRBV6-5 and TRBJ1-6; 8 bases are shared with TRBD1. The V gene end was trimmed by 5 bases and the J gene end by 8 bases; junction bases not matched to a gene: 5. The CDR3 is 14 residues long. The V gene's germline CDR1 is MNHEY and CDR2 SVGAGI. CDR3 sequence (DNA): TGTGCCAGCAGTCCCGACAGGGGATATTCACCCCTCCACTTT. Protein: CASSPDRGYSPLHF.

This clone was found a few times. CDR3 DNA sequence: TGTGCCAGCAGCCCGCCTCCCCGCGGGAGGGCCGGGGAGCTGTTTTTT. It is translated as CASSPPPRGRAGELFF. The chain recombines TRBV28 with TRBJ2-2, with TRBD2 matching over 9 bases. CDR3 size: 16 residues. V trimming: 6 bases; J trimming: 6 bases; junction bases outside the gene matches: 11. CDR1 is MDHEN and CDR2 is SYDVKM in the germline V gene.

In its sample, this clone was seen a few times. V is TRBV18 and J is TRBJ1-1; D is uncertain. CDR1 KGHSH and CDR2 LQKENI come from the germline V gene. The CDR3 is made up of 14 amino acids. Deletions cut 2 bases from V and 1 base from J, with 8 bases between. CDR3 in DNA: TGTGCCAGCTCACCAGTCCCGCGGAACACTGAAGCTTTCTTT. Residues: CASSPVPRNTEAFF.

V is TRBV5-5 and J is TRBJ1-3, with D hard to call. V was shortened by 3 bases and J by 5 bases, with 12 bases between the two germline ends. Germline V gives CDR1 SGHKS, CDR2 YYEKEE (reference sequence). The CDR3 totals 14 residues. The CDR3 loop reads CASSSPLSRNTIYF. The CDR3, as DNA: TGTGCCAGCAGCTCCCCCCTCAGTCGAAACACCATATATTTT.

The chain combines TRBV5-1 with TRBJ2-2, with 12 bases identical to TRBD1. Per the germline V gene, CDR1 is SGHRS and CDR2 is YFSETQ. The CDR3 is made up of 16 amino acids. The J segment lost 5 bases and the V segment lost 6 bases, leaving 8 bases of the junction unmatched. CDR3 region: CASTLGDRGPTGELFF. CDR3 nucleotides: TGCGCCAGCACCTTAGGGGACAGGGGGCCGACCGGGGAGCTGTTTTTT.

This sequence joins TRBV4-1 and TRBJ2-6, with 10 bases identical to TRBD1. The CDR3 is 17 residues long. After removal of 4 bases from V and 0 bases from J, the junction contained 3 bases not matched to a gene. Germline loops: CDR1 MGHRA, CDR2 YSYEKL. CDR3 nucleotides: TGCGCCAGCAGCCCGGGACAGGGGAACTCTGGGGCCAACGTCCTGACTTTC. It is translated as CASSPGQGNSGANVLTF.

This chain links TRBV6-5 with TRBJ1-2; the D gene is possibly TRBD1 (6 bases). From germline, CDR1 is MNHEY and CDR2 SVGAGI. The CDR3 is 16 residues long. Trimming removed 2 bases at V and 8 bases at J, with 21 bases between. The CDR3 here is CASSYPAGGRGEGYTF. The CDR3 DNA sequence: TGTGCCAGCAGTTACCCGGCCGGGGGGCGGGGGGAAGGCTACACCTTC.

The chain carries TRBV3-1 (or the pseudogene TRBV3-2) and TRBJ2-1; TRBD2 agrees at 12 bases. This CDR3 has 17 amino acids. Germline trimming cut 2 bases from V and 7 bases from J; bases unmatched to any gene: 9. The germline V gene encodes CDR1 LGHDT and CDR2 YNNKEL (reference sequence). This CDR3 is CASSQLPGLAGVNEQFF. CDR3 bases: TGTGCCAGCAGCCAACTGCCGGGACTAGCGGGTGTAAATGAGCAGTTCTTC.

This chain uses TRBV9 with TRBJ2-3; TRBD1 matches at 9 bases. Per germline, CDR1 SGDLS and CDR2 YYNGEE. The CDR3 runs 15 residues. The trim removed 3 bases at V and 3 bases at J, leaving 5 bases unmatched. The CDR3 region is CASSARQGDTDTQYF. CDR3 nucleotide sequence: TGTGCCAGCAGCGCCCGACAGGGGGATACAGATACGCAGTATTTT. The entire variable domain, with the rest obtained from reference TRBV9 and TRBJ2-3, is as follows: DSGVTQTPKHLITATGQRVTLRCSPRSGDLSVYWYQQSLDQGLQFLIQYYNGEERAKGNILERFSAQQFPDLHSELNLSSLELGDSALYFCASSARQGDTDTQYFGPGTRLTVL.

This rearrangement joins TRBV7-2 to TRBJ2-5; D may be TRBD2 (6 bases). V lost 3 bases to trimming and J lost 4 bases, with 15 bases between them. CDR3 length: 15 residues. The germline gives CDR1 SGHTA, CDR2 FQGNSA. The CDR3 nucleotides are TGTGCCAGCAGCTTTGGTCTACCGGGGGTAGAGACCCAGTACTTC. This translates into CASSFGLPGVETQYF.

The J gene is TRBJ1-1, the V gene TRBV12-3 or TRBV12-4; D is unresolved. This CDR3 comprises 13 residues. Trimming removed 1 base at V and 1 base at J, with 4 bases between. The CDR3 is CASSLGRNTEAFF. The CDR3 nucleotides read TGTGCCAGCAGTTTAGGTAGGAACACTGAAGCTTTCTTT.

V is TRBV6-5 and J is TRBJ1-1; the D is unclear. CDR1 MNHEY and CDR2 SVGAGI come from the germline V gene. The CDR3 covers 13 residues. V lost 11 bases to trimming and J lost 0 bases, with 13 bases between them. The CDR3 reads CAGAGHMNTEAFF. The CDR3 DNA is TGTGCCGGAGCTGGCCATATGAACACTGAAGCTTTCTTT.